The following is a T cell receptor beta chain sequence with its context. Sequencing used immunoSEQ multiplex PCR; TCRdb keeps in-frame clones, though not all of them. The data show 15,000 to 20,000 clones, with around 90% seen just once and 1.5% to 2% held by the top ten. This sample is part of a study of graft-versus-host responses after intestinal transplantation. There are 14 residues in the CDR3. Deletions cut 2 bases from V and 5 bases from J, with 9 bases between. Germline loops: CDR1 WSHSY, CDR2 SAAADI. The sample consisted of PBMCs, taken roughly 54 weeks after transplant. The chain couples TRBV10-2 to TRBJ2-2, with D tentatively TRBD2 (5 bases). The receptor was isolated from a human patient who received an intestinal transplant, so some T cells may come from the graft donor. CDR3 nucleotides: TGCGCCAGCAGTGAGACTAGAGCAACCGGGGAGCTGTTTTTT. Protein product: CASSETRATGELFF.